This T cell receptor (beta chain) originates from a study of T cells in women clearing cervical HPV infection (dated by TCRdb to 2016 to 2019). Context from the whole study: The cases were about two dozen women with histologically confirmed HPV16-related CIN3 or worse, and 2 of those women had invasive cancers. The roughly 27 controls were women who cleared a single incident HPV16 infection within 12 months without developing precancer or cancer. Blood from cases was drawn at the visit where the lesion was first identified, while blood from controls was drawn once the infection was no longer detected. Among cases, blood sampling came a median of approximately 150 days after lesion detection, with an interquartile range of about 80 to 220 days. Since only a few of the women had HLA typing available, the possibility that HLA type was acting as a confounder could not be ruled out. Nested within Costa Rica's Guanacaste HPV Natural History Study, an exploratory proof-of-principle case-control study compared TCR repertoires across cervical HPV16 outcomes. Cases and controls were matched on year of sample collection and on age within five years. Cases had a median age of 34 years and controls had a median age of approximately 38, with no significant differences in baseline characteristics. The parent cohort enrolled roughly 9,400 women aged 18 or older in Guanacaste, Costa Rica, in 1993 to 1994 and followed the women for 7 to 8 years. As quality controls, five blinded duplicates were added to each group, bringing the total to 60 or so samples made up of around 50 participants and 10 or so replicates.

The germline V gene gives CDR1 as SGHVS and CDR2 as FNYEAQ. Compared with germline, V lacks 5 bases and J lacks 4 bases; bases without a gene match: 2. The CDR3 runs 14 residues from the cysteine to the phenylalanine. The DNA has 33 bases, all within the CDR3, and is read from base 1. Remarks on this clone: The clone's antigen remains unknown. The missing CDR3 end, 3 residues past where the read stops, is filled in from the germline J gene.

Every participant had a single incident cervical HPV16 infection, and prevalent HPV16 infections were excluded. Cervical HPV DNA was detected with MY09/MY11 PCR, and genotyping was done with dot-blot hybridization. Fifteen mL of heparinized blood were centrifuged, and the buffy coat was aliquoted, frozen at -30°C, then stored at -80°C. QIAGEN kits were used to extract genomic DNA from buffy coat specimens. Study-wide conclusions, independent of this receptor: Random forest classifiers combining richness and V gene abundances distinguished cases from controls with an estimated AUC of roughly 0.81. The cross-sectional design could not show whether the associations came before the infection or were a result of it, and neither effector/memory subsets nor HPV-specific T cells were isolated. TRBV6-7 relative abundance was lower in cases than in controls (about 0.099% versus 0.16%; Bonferroni P = 0.0008). Because the number of T cells in each sample was unknown, differences in richness could reflect differing T-cell content rather than repertoire biology. CIN3+ cases had significantly higher TCR repertoire richness than controls across sequencing depths, but evenness did not differ between the groups.

Using the immunoSEQ assay, multiplex PCR amplified TCR beta CDR3 regions from an average of approximately 1,100 ng of genomic DNA per sample. Primer bias was corrected in the assay by using a complete synthetic TCR repertoire to establish an amplification baseline. The amplicons were sequenced using the Illumina platform. Per the original workflow: Sequence errors were corrected by clustering with frequency ratios and a modified nearest-neighbor algorithm, and the sequences were then analyzed in the immunoSEQ Analyzer using IMGT gene definitions. At each rarefaction depth, TCR richness and evenness were averaged across 20 rarefaction repeats, and any sample with fewer sequences than the depth was left out. Wilcoxon rank sum tests with FDR correction were used to compare relative abundances of V, D and J genes between the groups. In the blinded duplicates, the intraclass correlation was 90% to 96% for TCR richness and averaged about 80% across roughly 70 gene segments. Imported from immuneACCESS, the table was reduced by TCRdb to in-frame sequences with V and J called. These copies leave out some clones; in studies compared against another copy, an unresolved V gene accounts for under half, and the cause of the remainder is not known. Clonal size and the V and J genes are those of that table, whereas D and trimming came from the DNA. This sample's records show 46,000 or so clones. The ten largest make up approximately 34% of the sample.

This receptor was taken from a woman aged 18 to 75 with a cervical HPV16 infection that either progressed to CIN3+ or cleared (not recorded which). In this chain, TRBV7-6 is recombined with TRBJ2-2, with 9 bases aligning to TRBD2. The sequencing sample was made of blood buffy coat. The CDR3 amino acid sequence is: CASSRTSATGELFF. The CDR3 DNA, read in part, is TGTGCCAGCAGCCGGACTAGCGCCACCGGGGAG. Outside the CDR3, residues come from the reference TRBV7-6 and TRBJ2-2 proteins, so the full variable domain is: GAGVSQSPRYKVTKRGQDVALRCDPISGHVSLYWYRQALGQGPEFLTYFNYEAQQDKSGLPNDRFSAERPEGSISTLTIQRTEQRDSAMYRCASSRTSATGELFFGEGSRLTVL.